These T cell receptor beta chains were read from a single sample in a study of T-cell memory formation after mild COVID-19. TCRdb analysed the 5' RACE reads with MiXCR anew, one entry per CDR3 protein. Among approximately 150,000 distinct CDR3 sequences listed, approximately 6% were seen once. The source material was PBMCs or a T cell subset sorted from them (not recorded which). Every receptor here comes from an adult woman who had mild COVID-19 (a few samples of this study predate the infection). Cell type and time point are not known. The CDR3 runs from the conserved cysteine through the conserved F or W. A D gene is named only where the DNA matches it firmly. For some rows the clone size is stated as once, few or many, or as a class when expanded; others skip it.

DNA,CDR3,J,size,V,D
TGCGCCAGCAGCCAAGTTTTAGCCATCAGAAACATTCAGTACTTC,CASSQVLAIRNIQYF,TRBJ2-4,many,TRBV4-1,NA
TGCGCCAGCAGCCAAGAGGGGCCCGTAGTAGCGGCTTTCTTT,CASSQEGPVVAAFF,TRBJ1-1,NA,TRBV4-1,NA
TGTGCCATCAGCCCGAGAGGGCAGGGGGGATACGAGCAGTACTTC,CAISPRGQGGYEQYF,TRBJ2-7,many,TRBV10-3,NA
TGTGCCAGCAGCTATGGACAGGGAGGTAATCAGCCCCAGCATTTT,CASSYGQGGNQPQHF,TRBJ1-5,many,TRBV5-5,TRBD1
TGCGCCAGCAGTCAATCGGGGGAGGGGGCGAGCAATCAGCCCCAGCATTTT,CASSQSGEGASNQPQHF,TRBJ1-5,many,TRBV23-1,TRBD1
TGTGCCAGCAGTTGGCGTCAGGGTAAAGAGACCCAGTACTTC,CASSWRQGKETQYF,TRBJ2-5,many,TRBV12-3/TRBV12-4,NA
TGCAGTGCTAGAGATTTAGGGGAGTCTAATGAAAAACTGTTTTTT,CSARDLGESNEKLFF,TRBJ1-4,few,TRBV20-1,NA
TGCGCCAGCAGCTTGGCCGACTCGGGGAACACTGAAGCTTTCTTT,CASSLADSGNTEAFF,TRBJ1-1,NA,TRBV5-1,NA
TGTGCCAGCAGCCCCATGAGCGGGAGGAGGGGCGGGGAGCTGTTTTTT,CASSPMSGRRGGELFF,TRBJ2-2,many,TRBV11-2,TRBD2
TGTGCCAGCAGCTCCCGTGGGACAGGGCCTGGCTACACCTTC,CASSSRGTGPGYTF,TRBJ1-2,many,TRBV5-6,TRBD1
TGTGCCAGCAGCCCCAAGACTAGGCTACAAGAGACCCAGTACTTC,CASSPKTRLQETQYF,TRBJ2-5,many,TRBV7-9,NA
TGTGCCAGCAGTCCGGTCTGGCCTCCCGGGGAGCTGTTTTTT,CASSPVWPPGELFF,TRBJ2-2,few,TRBV6-2/TRBV6-3,NA
TGTGCCAGCAGCGTCGGGACAGGTCCTGGAAACACCATATATTTT,CASSVGTGPGNTIYF,TRBJ1-3,NA,TRBV9,TRBD1
TGCGCCAGCAGAATGGCTGAAACATACAATGAGCAGTTCTTC,CASRMAETYNEQFF,TRBJ2-1,few,TRBV5-1,NA
TGTGCCAGCAGCCCCCTAGCCAAAAACATTCAGTACTTC,CASSPLAKNIQYF,TRBJ2-4,many,TRBV7-8,NA
TGTGCCAGCAGCGACGGACAGGGGGGTCAAGAGACCCAGTACTTC,CASSDGQGGQETQYF,TRBJ2-5,NA,TRBV9,TRBD1
TGTGCCAGCAGCGTAGCTGCGGGAGAGACGGATACGCAGTATTTT,CASSVAAGETDTQYF,TRBJ2-3,NA,TRBV9,TRBD2
TGCAGTGCTAGAGATGACCTTTCTGGAAACACCATATATTTT,CSARDDLSGNTIYF,TRBJ1-3,many,TRBV20-1,NA
TGTGCCAGCAGTCCATCAGGGACCACCCTCAAAGGCTACACCTTC,CASSPSGTTLKGYTF,TRBJ1-2,many,TRBV12-3/TRBV12-4,NA
TGTGCCAGCAGTTACTCGGCCGGTAGGCCCTCAGTAGCCCTGAACTTC,CASSYSAGRPSVALNF,TRBJ2-7,few,TRBV6-5,NA
TGTGCCAGCAGCAGGACAGGGCGATCGACTGAAGCTTTCTTT,CASSRTGRSTEAFF,TRBJ1-1,NA,TRBV3-1,TRBD1
TGTGCCAGCTCACCGGGGACAGGGGGCCGGGGCACAGATACGCAGTATTTT,CASSPGTGGRGTDTQYF,TRBJ2-3,many,TRBV18,TRBD1
TGTGCCTCCACGGACCCCTGGCTAACAGATACGCAGTATTTT,CASTDPWLTDTQYF,TRBJ2-3,NA,TRBV7-9,NA
TGTGCCAGCAGCGTAGTACCCGAACAGACCCAGCATTTT,CASSVVPEQTQHF,TRBJ1-5,NA,TRBV9,NA
TGTGCCAGCAGCTTAGGCCACAGAAATGAGCAGTTCTTC,CASSLGHRNEQFF,TRBJ2-1,NA,TRBV7-9,NA
TGTGCCAGCAGTTTGGGCGGGACAGTCGATCAGCCCCAGCATTTT,CASSLGGTVDQPQHF,TRBJ1-5,few,TRBV12-3/TRBV12-4,TRBD1
TGCGCCAGCAGCTTCCGATCATCGACAGGCGCCAACTATGGCTACACCTTC,CASSFRSSTGANYGYTF,TRBJ1-2,many,TRBV5-1,NA
TGTGCCAGCAGCCCACAGGGGAACACCGGGGAGCTGTTTTTT,CASSPQGNTGELFF,TRBJ2-2,many,TRBV11-2,NA
TGTGCCAGCAGCCGGACAGGGATAGGATACGAGCAGTACTTC,CASSRTGIGYEQYF,TRBJ2-7,many,TRBV7-8,TRBD1
TGTGCCAGCAGCCAAAGGTTCCGGTCACGACAAGAGACCCAGTACTTC,CASSQRFRSRQETQYF,TRBJ2-5,NA,TRBV5-6,NA
TGTGCCAGCAGAGACACAGGGAGTTGGGATACGCAGTATTTT,CASRDTGSWDTQYF,TRBJ2-3,few,TRBV12-3/TRBV12-4,NA
TGTGCCAGCTCACCACCCAGAGGAGGGGTCACTTCTGGAAACACCATATATTTT,CASSPPRGGVTSGNTIYF,TRBJ1-3,NA,TRBV18,NA
TGTGCCAGCAATCCCCGACTAGCGGGAGTCAATGAGCAGTTCTTC,CASNPRLAGVNEQFF,TRBJ2-1,many,TRBV28,TRBD2
TGCAGCGTTGGAGGCCAAAGCACAGATACGCAGTATTTT,CSVGGQSTDTQYF,TRBJ2-3,many,TRBV29-1,NA
TGTGCCAGCTCAATTCAAACGGACCACACTGAAGCTTTCTTT,CASSIQTDHTEAFF,TRBJ1-1,NA,TRBV18,NA
TGTGCCAGCAGCCGAACTAGTTTACCAGATACGCAGTATTTT,CASSRTSLPDTQYF,TRBJ2-3,many,TRBV7-3,NA
TGTGCCAGCACCCGACTGGTGACTGAAGCTTTCTTT,CASTRLVTEAFF,TRBJ1-1,few,TRBV2,NA
TGTGCCAGCAGCCCGGGACTAGCGGATGTCTACGAGCAGTACTTC,CASSPGLADVYEQYF,TRBJ2-7,NA,TRBV7-2,TRBD2
TGTGCCAGCAGTTCAACCGGGACAGGGGACGAGCAGTACTTC,CASSSTGTGDEQYF,TRBJ2-7,many,TRBV7-9,TRBD1
TGTGCCAGCAGAGGACTCAGGAGTCAAGAGACCCAGTACTTC,CASRGLRSQETQYF,TRBJ2-5,many,TRBV6-5,NA
TGTGCCAGCAGCTTGGACAGCGGGAGCAATCAGCCCCAGCATTTT,CASSLDSGSNQPQHF,TRBJ1-5,few,TRBV7-2,NA
TGCGCCAGCAGCCTCTCAGGGGGCCCGGATGAGCAGTTCTTC,CASSLSGGPDEQFF,TRBJ2-1,many,TRBV5-1,TRBD1